Shown below are 16 T cell receptor beta chains from a single sample sequenced in a study of shared clonotypes between healthy human individuals. The table came from immunoSEQ multiplex PCR; TCRdb's copy has only in-frame clones and leaves some out. The sample consists of about 600,000 clones, more than 95% of them appearing once. The sequencing sample was made of naive CD4+ T cells sorted from blood. The subset is: CD45RA+ positively selected. The receptors derive from a woman aged 25 to 39 in good health.

The chain is built from TRBV18 and TRBJ2-7, with 15 bases aligning to TRBD2. Germline-derived CDR1 and CDR2 are KGHSH and LQKENI. The CDR3 is made up of 18 amino acids. Trimming removed 0 bases from V and 2 bases from J; junction bases left unmatched: 5. CDR3 amino acids: CASSPPGLAGGSTYEQYF. The CDR3 nucleotides read TGTGCCAGCTCACCACCCGGACTAGCGGGAGGGTCAACCTACGAGCAGTACTTC.

The rearrangement joins TRBV5-4 to TRBJ2-5, with 13 bases lining up with TRBD2. The CDR3 extends over 19 amino acids. Germline-derived CDR1 and CDR2 are SGHNT and YYREEE (reference sequence). V shed 1 base and J 6 bases; nucleotides not matched to a gene: 15. This chain's CDR3 is CASSLSSVLAGGPGKTQYF. CDR3 bases: TGTGCCAGCAGCTTGTCTTCGGTACTAGCGGGAGGGCCGGGGAAGACCCAGTACTTC. The full variable domain, rest sourced from reference TRBV5-4 and TRBJ2-5, is ETGVTQSPTHLIKTRGQQVTLRCSSQSGHNTVSWYQQALGQGPQFIFQYYREEENGRGNFPPRFSGLQFPNYSSELNVNALELDDSALYLCASSLSSVLAGGPGKTQYFGPGTRLLVL.

The chain recombines TRBV28 with TRBJ2-1; 7 nucleotides match TRBD2. Germline V gene sequence: CDR1 MDHEN, CDR2 SYDVKM. The CDR3 loop spans 16 amino acids. After removal of 3 bases from V and 6 bases from J, the junction contained 11 bases not matched to a gene. CDR3 sequence (DNA): TGTGCCAGCAGTTTTCCGGGGCTAGCGGAGTCCAATGAGCAGTTCTTC. This translates into CASSFPGLAESNEQFF.

The rearrangement joins TRBV9 to TRBJ2-7; D is ambiguous. There are 14 residues in the CDR3. CDR1 and CDR2 (germline): SGDLS, YYNGEE. The V and J ends lost 3 bases and 2 bases respectively, with 12 bases between them. CDR3 sequence: CASSGKGSAYEQYF. The CDR3 DNA follows: TGTGCCAGCAGCGGTAAAGGGTCCGCCTACGAGCAGTACTTC.

Regarding this clone: The sample has other DNA sequences that encode this CDR3 too. The CDR3 is CASSPSSGANVLTF. In DNA, the CDR3 is TGCGCCAGCAGCCCCAGCTCTGGGGCCAACGTCCTGACTTTC. The chain recombines TRBV5-1 with TRBJ2-6; D ambiguous. Germline V CDR1 and CDR2: SGHRS, YFSETQ. V was shortened by 4 bases and J by 0 bases, with 5 bases between the two germline ends. CDR3 length: 14 amino acids.

The rearrangement uses TRBV5-1 and TRBJ2-3; possibly TRBD1 or TRBD2 for D (5 bases each). Germline V gives CDR1 SGHRS, CDR2 YFSETQ. Deletions cut 2 bases from V and 5 bases from J, with 12 bases between. The CDR3 length is 14 residues. CDR3 DNA: TGCGCCAGCAGCTTTGGGGGAGTGGTAGATACGCAGTATTTT. It yields the protein CASSFGGVVDTQYF.

The chain recombines TRBV27 with TRBJ1-1, with 7 bases identical to TRBD1. This CDR3 has 14 amino acids. Germline assignment: CDR1 MNHEY and CDR2 SMNVEV (reference sequence). Trimming cost V 7 bases and J 5 bases; bases outside gene matches: 10. The CDR3 region is CASNPRLQGTEAFF. CDR3 DNA sequence: TGTGCCAGCAACCCGAGACTACAGGGGACTGAAGCTTTCTTT.

The chain is built from TRBV7-6 and TRBJ2-3; D gene unclear. Germline V gene data show CDR1 as SGHVS and CDR2 as FNYEAQ. Between the trimmed V and J ends, which lost 1 base and 1 base, there was a span of 15 bases. CDR3 length equals 17 residues. Here the CDR3 DNA reads TGTGCCAGCAGCTTAGGGCCGCTAAGGTCTGGCACAGATACGCAGTATTTT. Translation gives CASSLGPLRSGTDTQYF.

With regard to this clone: Other DNA sequences in this sample translate to the same CDR3. The chain employs TRBV10-1 and TRBJ2-7; no definite D call. V was shortened by 6 bases and J by 0 bases, with 6 bases between the two germline ends. CDR3 size: 12 residues. The V gene's germline CDR1 is WNHNN and CDR2 SYGVQD (reference sequence). The CDR3 loop reads CASSASSYEQYF. The DNA for the CDR3 is TGCGCCAGCAGCGCTAGCTCCTACGAGCAGTACTTC.

This clone came up once. V and J are TRBV28 and TRBJ2-5, with D possibly TRBD1 on 6 matching bases. The CDR3 covers 18 residues. V lost 2 bases to trimming and J lost 1 base, with 20 bases between them. The germline CDR1 and CDR2 sequences are MDHEN and SYDVKM. This CDR3 reads CASSLNQGRGGGQETQYF. The CDR3 DNA sequence: TGTGCCAGCAGTTTAAACCAGGGCAGGGGTGGCGGCCAAGAGACCCAGTACTTC.

The chain links TRBV2 to TRBJ2-1, with a possible D match to TRBD1 (5 bases). CDR3 length: 12 residues. Germline V gene lookup returns CDR1 SNHLY and CDR2 FYNNEI. The V end was cut by 6 bases, the J end by 10 bases, with 13 bases between. This chain's CDR3 is CASRGQVSEQFF. The CDR3 nucleotides are TGTGCCAGCAGGGGGCAGGTGTCCGAGCAGTTCTTC.

CDR3 sequence (DNA): TGTGCCAGTAGTAAGGGGGACAGGGGTACCTACGAGCAGTACTTC. Translation gives CASSKGDRGTYEQYF. The chain links TRBV19 to TRBJ2-7; TRBD1 agrees at 10 bases. Germline trimming cut 4 bases from V and 2 bases from J; bases unmatched to any gene: 5. CDR1 and CDR2 (germline): LNHDA, SQIVND (reference sequence). The CDR3 sequence is 15 residues long.

The V gene is TRBV5-1, the J gene TRBJ2-2; possibly TRBD1 for D (6 bases). There are 16 residues in the CDR3. Trimming took 4 bases from V and 1 from J, leaving 14 bases between them. CDR1 and CDR2 from the germline V gene are SGHRS and YFSETQ. CDR3 region: CASSKDGGLNTGELFF. The CDR3 nucleotides read TGCGCCAGCAGCAAGGATGGGGGCTTGAACACCGGGGAGCTGTTTTTT.

The chain couples TRBV15 to TRBJ2-7; possibly TRBD1 for D (6 bases). Trimming removed 0 bases from V and 1 base from J, with 7 bases in between. Germline V CDR1 and CDR2: LNHNV, YYDKDF (reference sequence). This CDR3 region has 14 residues. The CDR3 DNA reads as TGTGCCACCAGCAGAGAGGGGGCATCCTACGAGCAGTACTTC. Its translation: CATSREGASYEQYF.

V is TRBV10-1 and J is TRBJ2-7, with 9 positions matching TRBD1. Germline CDR1 WNHNN, CDR2 SYGVQD (reference sequence). The CDR3 runs 15 residues. V was pared by 7 bases and J by 3 bases, with 10 bases of the junction left unmatched. CDR3 in DNA: TGCGCCAGCACTCTTGCGAACAGGGGGCTCTACGAGCAGTACTTC. As protein: CASTLANRGLYEQYF.

The chain recombines TRBV15 with TRBJ2-3; 8 bases are a match to TRBD1. The CDR3 extends over 17 amino acids. V shed 2 bases, J shed 5 bases, and the junction held 12 bases outside the gene matches. Germline CDR1 reads LNHNV; CDR2 reads YYDKDF (reference sequence). The CDR3 nucleotides are TGTGCCACCAGCAGAACCGCCGACAGGGGACATGGAGATACGCAGTATTTT. Protein sequence: CATSRTADRGHGDTQYF.